The 29 T cell receptor beta chains in this list originate from one sample, sequenced in a study of blood T cell repertoires in COVID-19 (dated by TCRdb to 2020 to 2021). Preparation of the library involved the immunoSEQ multiplex PCR assay. This is the immuneACCESS table as TCRdb keeps it, with only in-frame sequences that have V and J called. A part of the clones is gone; compared with another copy, unresolved V genes explain less than half, and the rest is unexplained. This sample lists some 190,000 clones; roughly four fifths were detected once. The top ten hold under 10% of the sample. The sample consisted of peripheral blood. Source of these receptors: a woman older than 75 with COVID-19, enrolled during active disease.

The CDR3 coding sequence is TGTGCCAGCGGGGAGCGGGAGGGCGGAAATGAGCAGTTCTTC. This translates into CASGEREGGNEQFF. The chain employs TRBV3-1 (or the pseudogene TRBV3-2) and TRBJ2-1, with TRBD2 matching 10 bases. The CDR3 runs to 14 residues. Trimming removed 8 bases from V and 7 bases from J; junction bases left unmatched: 8. Germline V gene data show CDR1 as LGHDT and CDR2 as YNNKEL (reference sequence).

This rearrangement joins TRBV5-1 to TRBJ2-1, with 9 positions matching TRBD2. Trimming cost V 2 bases and J 7 bases; bases outside gene matches: 10. This CDR3 contains 16 residues. Germline CDR1 reads SGHRS; CDR2 reads YFSETQ. CDR3 DNA: TGCGCCAGCAGCTTTGGGATAGCGGGAGCTGGGAATGAGCAGTTCTTC. Amino acid sequence: CASSFGIAGAGNEQFF.

J is TRBJ1-5 and V is TRBV10-3; D unclear. Trimming shortened V by 8 bases and J by 4 bases, and 21 bases separated the two germline ends. The CDR3 loop spans 16 amino acids. The germline gives CDR1 ENHRY, CDR2 SYGVKD. The CDR3 sequence: CAISPAGPRQNQPQHF. The CDR3 region has the DNA TGTGCCATCTCTCCGGCGGGCCCCCGGCAGAATCAGCCCCAGCATTTT.

To note about this clone: The sample contains more than one DNA sequence encoding this CDR3. The J gene is TRBJ2-1, the V gene TRBV3-1 (or the pseudogene TRBV3-2); 9 bases align to TRBD1. The CDR3 has 15 amino acids. Germline CDR1 is LGHDT and CDR2 is YNNKEL (reference sequence). The J segment lost 4 bases and the V segment lost 4 bases, leaving 5 bases of the junction unmatched. CDR3 coding DNA: TGTGCCAGCAGCCCAGGACAGGGGCCTTACAATGAGCAGTTCTTC. Translated: CASSPGQGPYNEQFF.

The chain links TRBV3-1 (or the pseudogene TRBV3-2) to TRBJ1-1; D is uncertain. This CDR3 region has 14 residues. The ends were cut back, 3 bases at V and 3 bases at J, with 11 bases in the middle. Germline V gene data show CDR1 as LGHDT and CDR2 as YNNKEL (reference sequence). The CDR3 reads CASSQAQTYTEAFF. In DNA form, the CDR3 reads TGTGCCAGCAGCCAGGCCCAGACTTACACTGAAGCTTTCTTT.

The sample holds a few counts of this clone. The V call is TRBV19, the J call TRBJ1-4, with D perhaps TRBD1 (5 bases). V shed 6 bases and J shed 0 bases, with 8 bases lying between them. Germline V lookup: CDR1 LNHDA, CDR2 SQIVND (reference sequence). This CDR3 comprises 14 residues. CDR3 sequence (DNA): TGTGCCAGTAGCCAGGGTGCAACTAATGAAAAACTGTTTTTT. Its translation: CASSQGATNEKLFF.

Written as DNA, the CDR3 is TGTGCCAGCAGTTGGGGTACAGGGCAGTCTGGCTACACCTTC. It encodes CASSWGTGQSGYTF. The chain recombines TRBV6-5 with TRBJ1-2; tentative D call: TRBD1 (6 bases). CDR3 size: 14 residues. V dropped 4 bases and J dropped 7 bases, with 16 bases sitting between them. Germline V gene sequence: CDR1 MNHEY, CDR2 SVGAGI.

The V call is TRBV7-9, the J call TRBJ2-1, with 7 nucleotides matching TRBD1. Germline loops: CDR1 SEHNR, CDR2 FQNEAQ (reference sequence). V lost 5 bases, J lost 4 bases, and 8 bases stayed unmatched. This CDR3 comprises 15 residues. The CDR3 loop reads CASSSPGQTYNEQFF. CDR3 DNA sequence: TGTGCCAGCAGCAGCCCGGGACAGACGTACAATGAGCAGTTCTTC.

The rearrangement uses TRBV5-6 and TRBJ2-7; 7 bases map to TRBD1. CDR3 size: 14 residues. V lost 4 bases to trimming and J lost 4 bases; unmatched junction nucleotides: 8. Germline CDR1 and CDR2: SGHDT and YYEEEE. CDR3: CASSPRPGGYEQYF. The CDR3 nucleotides are TGTGCCAGCAGCCCCCGACCAGGGGGTTACGAGCAGTACTTC. Combining the CDR3 with reference TRBV5-6 and TRBJ2-7 gives the whole variable domain DAGVTQSPTHLIKTRGQQVTLRCSPKSGHDTVSWYQQALGQGPQFIFQYYEEEERQRGNFPDRFSGHQFPNYSSELNVNALLLGDSALYLCASSPRPGGYEQYFGPGTRLTVT.

This chain's CDR3 is CASSPQVDGQETQYF. DNA of the CDR3: TGCGCCAGCAGCCCACAGGTGGACGGACAAGAGACCCAGTACTTC. V is TRBV5-1 and J is TRBJ2-5, with D tentatively TRBD1 (5 bases). Germline V gene lookup returns CDR1 SGHRS and CDR2 YFSETQ. CDR3 length: 15 amino acids. The ends were cut back, 4 bases at V and 2 bases at J, with 15 bases in the middle.

This clone showed up just once. V is TRBV27 and J is TRBJ1-5, with a possible D match to TRBD1 (5 bases). Germline V CDR1 and CDR2: MNHEY, SMNVEV (reference sequence). CDR3 length: 16 amino acids. With 0 bases removed from V and 4 bases from J, the gap between germline ends came to 13 bases. CDR3 sequence reads: CASSLSNRGGNQPQHF. For the CDR3, the DNA is TGTGCCAGCAGTTTATCGAACCGCGGGGGGAATCAGCCCCAGCATTTT.

As DNA, the CDR3 is TGCGCCAGCAGCCTGCAGGGAGGTATTGAAAAACTGTTTTTT. The encoded protein is CASSLQGGIEKLFF. J is TRBJ1-4 and V is TRBV5-1; a weak D match, TRBD1 (5 bases). The V end lost 4 bases, the J end lost 7 bases, and 14 bases lay between the germline ends. In germline, CDR1 is SGHRS, CDR2 YFSETQ. CDR3 length: 14 amino acids.

The genes are TRBV14 and TRBJ1-1, with D possibly matching TRBD1 (5 bases). With 4 bases removed from V and 2 bases from J, the gap between germline ends came to 17 bases. The length of the CDR3 is 16 residues. CDR1 is SGHDN, CDR2 FVKESK, per germline. CDR3 in amino acids: CASSPLPGTDNTEAFF. The CDR3 DNA reads as TGTGCCAGCAGCCCCCTTCCCGGGACTGACAACACTGAAGCTTTCTTT.

The CDR3, as DNA: TGTGCCAGCAGGAGGGGGACTAGTCCGGGGAATGAGCAGTTCTTC. It encodes CASRRGTSPGNEQFF. The rearrangement links TRBV2 to TRBJ2-1, with 8 bases fitting TRBD2. The germline CDR1 and CDR2 sequences are SNHLY and FYNNEI. The junction had 11 bases not matched to a gene; V was cut back by 6 bases and J by 7 bases. The CDR3 is 15 amino acids.

The rearrangement uses TRBV7-3 and TRBJ2-7; D is uncertain. V was shortened by 5 bases and J by 3 bases, with 17 bases between the two germline ends. This CDR3 contains 15 residues. Germline assignment: CDR1 SGHTA and CDR2 FQGTGA. In DNA, the CDR3 is TGTGCCAGCAGCCTAGGTCGTATTCCCAGCTACGAGCAGTACTTC. Residues: CASSLGRIPSYEQYF.

The chain joins TRBV5-4 to TRBJ1-1, with a possible D match to TRBD1 (5 bases). The CDR3 sequence is 15 residues long. The germline V gene encodes CDR1 SGHNT and CDR2 YYREEE (reference sequence). V was cut by 4 bases and J by 3 bases, with 16 bases left in between. Here the CDR3 DNA reads TGTGCCAGCAGCCCTGGGACTTCAAGGCACACTGAAGCTTTCTTT. Translation gives CASSPGTSRHTEAFF.

The chain is built from TRBV6-6 and TRBJ1-1; the D gene is possibly TRBD1 (5 bases). The ends were cut back, 0 bases at V and 3 bases at J, with 8 bases in the middle. Germline values: CDR1 MNHNY, CDR2 SVGAGI (reference sequence). The CDR3 loop spans 14 amino acids. CDR3 loop: CASSYSPGDTEAFF. In DNA form, the CDR3 reads TGTGCCAGCAGTTACTCGCCGGGGGACACTGAAGCTTTCTTT.

The chain recombines TRBV19 with TRBJ1-3; 10 bases align to TRBD1. The CDR3 is 15 residues long. CDR1 and CDR2 from the germline V gene are LNHDA and SQIVND (reference sequence). V was pared by 6 bases and J by 0 bases, with 2 bases of the junction left unmatched. CDR3 residues: CASSRDRGSGNTIYF. In DNA form, the CDR3 reads TGTGCCAGTAGCCGGGACAGGGGCTCTGGAAACACCATATATTTT.

CDR3 bases: TGTGCCAGCAGTTCAGGGTATAGCAATCAGCCCCAGCATTTT. Amino acid sequence: CASSSGYSNQPQHF. The V call is TRBV28, the J call TRBJ1-5; D possibly corresponds to TRBD1 (5 bases). Germline CDR1 MDHEN, CDR2 SYDVKM. This CDR3 has 14 amino acids. Trimming left V 4 bases short and J 0 bases short, with 7 bases between. Supplemented by reference TRBV28 and TRBJ1-5, the full variable domain reads DVKVTQSSRYLVKRTGEKVFLECVQDMDHENMFWYRQDPGLGLRLIYFSYDVKMKEKGDIPEGYSVSREKKERFSLILESASTNQTSMYLCASSSGYSNQPQHFGDGTRLSIL.

The genes are TRBV4-2 and TRBJ1-6; 9 bases map to TRBD1. The germline CDR1 and CDR2 sequences are LGHNA and YNFKEQ. With V trimmed by 2 bases and J by 9 bases, 5 bases remained unmatched. This CDR3 contains 15 residues. CDR3 loop: CASSQQKDRGSPLHF. The CDR3 coding sequence is TGTGCCAGCAGCCAACAGAAGGACAGGGGTTCACCCCTCCACTTT.

The J gene is TRBJ1-1, the V gene TRBV4-2; D is possibly TRBD1 (6 bases). V gave up 1 base and J gave up 2 bases, with 8 bases separating them. Looked up from germline, CDR1 is LGHNA and CDR2 is YNFKEQ. CDR3 length: 14 amino acids. The CDR3 reads CASSQGGHNTEAFF. In DNA form, the CDR3 reads TGTGCCAGCAGCCAAGGGGGACACAACACTGAAGCTTTCTTT.

The chain couples TRBV3-1 (or the pseudogene TRBV3-2) to TRBJ2-1; TRBD2 might be the D (6 bases). From germline, CDR1 is LGHDT and CDR2 YNNKEL (reference sequence). CDR3 size: 17 residues. Trimming took off 4 bases at V and 4 bases at J, with 20 bases between the two ends. The CDR3 region has the DNA TGTGCCAGCAGCCCACTTTTTGAAGGGGACTCTTACAATGAGCAGTTCTTC. It codes for CASSPLFEGDSYNEQFF.

This chain uses TRBV11-2 with TRBJ2-1; 7 nucleotides match TRBD2. Germline lookup yields CDR1 SGHAT and CDR2 FQNNGV. Trimming at V came to 3 bases and at J to 4 bases, leaving 6 bases not matched to a gene. This CDR3 has 15 amino acids. In DNA form, the CDR3 reads TGTGCCAGCAGCTTTGGTCTAGCGGCTTACAATGAGCAGTTCTTC. Amino acids: CASSFGLAAYNEQFF.

The chain couples TRBV18 to TRBJ2-5, with TRBD1 matching 7 bases. Germline lookup yields CDR1 KGHSH and CDR2 LQKENI. V gave up 3 bases and J gave up 5 bases; unmatched junction bases: 3. The CDR3 consists of 13 residues. CDR3 region: CASSPTGLETQYF. As DNA, the CDR3 is TGTGCCAGCTCACCGACAGGGCTGGAGACCCAGTACTTC.

This clone has only one observation. V usage is TRBV5-1 and J usage is TRBJ2-2; perhaps TRBD1 as D (5 bases). Germline V gene sequence: CDR1 SGHRS, CDR2 YFSETQ. The CDR3 has 16 residues. V dropped 6 bases and J dropped 7 bases, with 22 bases sitting between them. The CDR3 loop reads CASTPQGQTLGGELFF. The DNA for the CDR3 is TGCGCCAGCACCCCGCAGGGTCAGACCTTGGGCGGGGAGCTGTTTTTT.

This rearrangement joins TRBV12-2 to TRBJ1-6; the D call in the table, TRBD1, was not verified against the DNA. TRBV12-2 is given as a pseudogene. The CDR3 totals 14 residues. DNA for the CDR3: TGTGCAAGTCGCTCCAGGGGCGGAAGTTCACCCCTCCACTTT. Protein sequence: CASRSRGGSSPLHF.

This clone was counted a few times. V and J are TRBV5-1 and TRBJ1-2, with 8 bases identical to TRBD1. The CDR3 covers 14 residues. Germline CDR1 reads SGHRS; CDR2 reads YFSETQ. Trimming cost V 4 bases and J 6 bases; bases outside gene matches: 8. CDR3 region: CASSPTSTGDGYTF. The CDR3 nucleotides are TGCGCCAGCAGCCCGACCTCGACAGGGGATGGCTACACCTTC. The variable domain in full, with the rest retrieved from reference TRBV5-1 and TRBJ1-2, is KAGVTQTPRYLIKTRGQQVTLSCSPISGHRSVSWYQQTPGQGLQFLFEYFSETQRNKGNFPGRFSGRQFSNSRSEMNVSTLELGDSALYLCASSPTSTGDGYTFGSGTRLTVV.

This rearrangement joins TRBV29-1 to TRBJ2-2, with a possible D match to TRBD2 (6 bases). Deletions cut 7 bases from V and 5 bases from J, with 20 bases between. The V gene's germline CDR1 is SQVTM and CDR2 ANQGSEA. The CDR3 contains 15 residues. CDR3 DNA: TGCAGCGCCGTACGGGTGAGCGGGCCAACCGGGGAGCTGTTTTTT. Its translation is CSAVRVSGPTGELFF.

The rearrangement uses TRBV3-1 (or the pseudogene TRBV3-2) and TRBJ1-1; weak D call: TRBD1 (5 bases). CDR1 and CDR2 (germline): LGHDT, YNNKEL (reference sequence). V shed 4 bases and J shed 4 bases, with 13 bases lying between them. This CDR3 has 14 residues. CDR3 DNA sequence: TGTGCCAGCAGCCCCCTCGGGGGAGGCACTGAAGCTTTCTTT. It encodes CASSPLGGGTEAFF.